This T cell receptor (beta chain) appears in the sequencing data of a study of CD8+CD57+ T cells in acquired aplastic anemia. Many counts were recorded for this clonotype. Profiles of TCR beta VDJ and CDR3 were generated from a genomic DNA template. Using its own MiXCR run on the reads, TCRdb lists one record per CDR3 protein. Of roughly 500,000 distinct CDR3 sequences listed, around 32% were seen once; the top ten hold under 0.95%. It was patients with CD8+CD57+ cell expansion by flow cytometry who were chosen for sequencing. V gave up 3 bases and J gave up 3 bases; unmatched junction bases: 7. Germline V CDR1 and CDR2: DFQATT, SNEGSKA (reference sequence). The CDR3 contains 14 residues.

The chain links TRBV20-1 to TRBJ2-7; 8 positions match TRBD2. The clonotype originates from a human donor with aplastic anemia. Sequenced sample: sorted CD4+, CD8+, or CD8+CD57+ T cells (not recorded which) from PBMCs. The CDR3 DNA is TGCAGTGCTAGGAATAGCGGGATGCTCTACGAGCAGTACTTC. It is translated as CSARNSGMLYEQYF.